The 27 T cell receptor beta chains below come from one sample, sequenced in a study of cytomegalovirus exposure and HLA in healthy donors listed by TCRdb under 2017. Libraries were prepared through the immunoSEQ multiplex PCR assay. For the multiplex PCR, a mixture combining 60 forward primers for TCR Vbeta segments and 13 reverse primers for TCR Jbeta segments was used. Imported from immuneACCESS, the table was reduced by TCRdb to in-frame sequences with V and J called. These copies leave out some clones; in studies compared against another copy, an unresolved V gene accounts for under half, and the cause of the remainder is not known. This sample's records show 96,000 or so clones. The ten largest clones add up to around 3.6% of the sample. The sequenced material came from PBMCs. The receptors were gathered from a woman aged 30 to 39 in good health and CMV-seronegative.

V is TRBV7-8 and J is TRBJ2-1; weak D call: TRBD1 (5 bases). The CDR3 is made up of 17 amino acids. V was cut by 0 bases and J by 1 base, with 13 bases left in between. The germline gives CDR1 SGHVS, CDR2 FQNEAQ. The CDR3 DNA follows: TGTGCCAGCAGCTTAGCGCCAGGGTCGAGGTCCTACAATGAGCAGTTCTTC. This sequence encodes CASSLAPGSRSYNEQFF.

The chain recombines TRBV11-3 with TRBJ2-2, with 9 nucleotides matching TRBD1. Trimming at V came to 1 base and at J to 4 bases, leaving 7 bases not matched to a gene. Germline V gives CDR1 SGHNT, CDR2 YENEEA. CDR3 length: 17 residues. The CDR3 bases are TGTGCCAGCAGCTTAGGGGGGACAGGGAAGGCCACCGGGGAGCTGTTTTTT. Amino acid sequence: CASSLGGTGKATGELFF.

This sequence joins TRBV2 and TRBJ2-5; D might be TRBD2 (6 bases). This CDR3 has 13 amino acids. The V end was cut by 11 bases, the J end by 1 base, with 14 bases between. Germline V gene sequence: CDR1 SNHLY, CDR2 FYNNEI. Here the CDR3 DNA reads TGTGCCGGAGCGGGTATGGGCCAAGAGACCCAGTACTTC. This sequence encodes CAGAGMGQETQYF.

The chain combines TRBV15 with TRBJ2-7, with no clear D. V dropped 0 bases and J dropped 1 base, with 4 bases sitting between them. The CDR3 is made up of 13 amino acids. The V gene's germline CDR1 is LNHNV and CDR2 YYDKDF (reference sequence). DNA for the CDR3: TGTGCCACCAGCAGAGATATATCCTACGAGCAGTACTTC. This gives the protein CATSRDISYEQYF.

The chain employs TRBV5-4 and TRBJ2-5, with a tentative D call TRBD2 (6 bases). The ends were cut back, 0 bases at V and 3 bases at J, with 9 bases in the middle. The CDR3 consists of 14 residues. Germline-derived CDR1 and CDR2 are SGHNT and YYREEE (reference sequence). For the CDR3, the DNA is TGTGCCAGCAGCTTGGGGACTACCAAAGAGACCCAGTACTTC. Protein: CASSLGTTKETQYF.

For the CDR3, the DNA is TGCGCCAGCAGCTTTCCCAGGGTAGCGGGAGGTCTCACAGATACGCAGTATTTT. Its protein product is CASSFPRVAGGLTDTQYF. The genes are TRBV5-1 and TRBJ2-3, with TRBD2 matching 10 bases. Trimming removed 2 bases from V and 2 bases from J; junction bases left unmatched: 11. Germline V gene data show CDR1 as SGHRS and CDR2 as YFSETQ. The CDR3 contains 18 residues.

The chain combines TRBV5-1 with TRBJ2-3; 11 bases align to TRBD2. With V trimmed by 5 bases and J by 2 bases, 7 bases remained unmatched. The germline CDR1 and CDR2 sequences are SGHRS and YFSETQ. This CDR3 comprises 16 residues. CDR3 protein: CASRYGLAGFTDTQYF. CDR3 coding DNA: TGCGCCAGCAGATACGGACTAGCGGGTTTCACAGATACGCAGTATTTT.

V and J are TRBV25-1 and TRBJ2-7; 8 nucleotides line up with TRBD1. Germline V gene lookup returns CDR1 MGHDK and CDR2 SYGVNS. The length of the CDR3 is 16 residues. The V segment lost 3 bases and the J segment 0 bases; nucleotides outside the gene matches: 7. Written as DNA, the CDR3 is TGTGCCAGCAGTGATCGGACAGGGAATCTCTCCTACGAGCAGTACTTC. This codes for CASSDRTGNLSYEQYF.

V usage is TRBV29-1 and J usage is TRBJ2-1; D remains ambiguous. The CDR3 extends over 12 amino acids. Germline lookup yields CDR1 SQVTM and CDR2 ANQGSEA. V lost 8 bases to trimming and J lost 0 bases, with 8 bases between them. CDR3 DNA: TGCAGCTTCCGGAGCTCCTACAATGAGCAGTTCTTC. Its translation: CSFRSSYNEQFF.

The chain carries TRBV6-5 and TRBJ2-2; possibly TRBD1 for D (5 bases). V dropped 4 bases and J dropped 4 bases, with 7 bases sitting between them. The germline V gene encodes CDR1 MNHEY and CDR2 SVGAGI. The CDR3 is 13 amino acids. In DNA, the CDR3 is TGTGCCAGCAGTTCCCAGGGCACCGGGGAGCTGTTTTTT. Translation gives CASSSQGTGELFF.

The rearrangement links TRBV19 to TRBJ2-7; possibly TRBD1 for D (5 bases). Per the germline V gene, CDR1 is LNHDA and CDR2 is SQIVND (reference sequence). The CDR3 has 13 amino acids. The V end was cut by 3 bases, the J end by 5 bases, with 11 bases between. CDR3 residues: CASSIVGPHEQYF. The CDR3 DNA follows: TGTGCCAGTAGTATCGTGGGGCCCCACGAGCAGTACTTC.

The CDR3 protein is CASTSEVGAAGYGPQHF. DNA of the CDR3: TGTGCCAGCACCTCAGAGGTTGGAGCAGCGGGATATGGGCCCCAGCATTTT. The chain uses TRBV28 and TRBJ1-5; D is ambiguous. This CDR3 is 17 amino acids long. Between the trimmed V and J ends, which lost 7 bases and 9 bases, there was a span of 28 bases. The germline V gene encodes CDR1 MDHEN and CDR2 SYDVKM.

The chain employs TRBV7-9 and TRBJ1-2; D is perhaps TRBD1 (6 bases). The length of the CDR3 is 17 residues. V was trimmed by 4 bases and J by 4 bases, leaving 22 bases between them. Germline V gene data show CDR1 as SEHNR and CDR2 as FQNEAQ (reference sequence). DNA of the CDR3: TGTGCCAGCAGCTCCCCAGGTGGGACACCCACTTCCTATGGCTACACCTTC. Its protein is CASSSPGGTPTSYGYTF.

This sequence joins TRBV29-1 and TRBJ2-7; no reliable D call. CDR3 length: 12 amino acids. V lost 6 bases, J lost 0 bases, and 9 bases lay in between. In germline, CDR1 is SQVTM, CDR2 ANQGSEA. Written as DNA, the CDR3 is TGCAGCGTGGTTGGCCGCTCCTACGAGCAGTACTTC. This translates into CSVVGRSYEQYF.

The chain has TRBV7-2 and TRBJ1-4; 9 bases map to TRBD1. The germline gives CDR1 SGHTA, CDR2 FQGNSA. The CDR3 has 15 residues. J lost 6 bases, V lost 2 bases, and 4 bases had no gene match. CDR3 nucleotide sequence: TGTGCCAGCAGCTTAAGGACAGGGGCTGATGAAAAACTGTTTTTT. Translation gives CASSLRTGADEKLFF. Full variable domain (remainder filled in from reference TRBV7-2 and TRBJ1-4): GAGVSQSPSNKVTEKGKDVELRCDPISGHTALYWYRQSLGQGLEFLIYFQGNSAPDKSGLPSDRFSAERTGGSVSTLTIQRTQQEDSAVYLCASSLRTGADEKLFFGSGTQLSVL.

The chain is built from TRBV7-9 and TRBJ2-2, with 9 bases identical to TRBD2. The CDR3 length is 17 residues. With 1 base clipped from V and 5 bases from J, the junction kept 8 bases outside the gene matches. Per the germline V gene, CDR1 is SEHNR and CDR2 is FQNEAQ (reference sequence). The CDR3 region is CASSLDVVTSGTGELFF. CDR3 coding DNA: TGTGCCAGCAGCTTAGATGTTGTGACTAGCGGAACCGGGGAGCTGTTTTTT.

The rearrangement links TRBV4-2 to TRBJ1-1, with TRBD1 identical over 7 bases. CDR3 length: 10 residues. Germline trimming cut 10 bases from V and 7 bases from J; bases unmatched to any gene: 3. The germline V gene has CDR1 LGHNA and CDR2 YNFKEQ. The chain's CDR3 is CATRGGEAFF. DNA of the CDR3: TGTGCCACCAGGGGGGGTGAAGCTTTCTTT.

The chain joins TRBV19 to TRBJ1-5, with 10 bases matching TRBD1. Losses at the gene ends were 3 bases for V and 10 bases for J; bases not matched to a gene: 9. Germline V gene sequence: CDR1 LNHDA, CDR2 SQIVND (reference sequence). The CDR3 covers 15 residues. The CDR3 reads CASSIYRTGGDPQHF. The CDR3 nucleotides are TGTGCCAGTAGTATTTATCGGACAGGGGGAGACCCCCAGCATTTT.

In regard to this clone: Sequence at one end of the junction differs from germline and may be a read error. The sample holds other DNA sequences that translate to the same CDR3. The CDR3 loop reads CASSLGAEKLFF. CDR3 coding DNA: TGCGCCAGCAGCTTGGGAGCTGAAAAGCTGTTTTTT. The gene calls are TRBV5-1 and TRBJ1-4; D unclear. The germline CDR1 and CDR2 sequences are SGHRS and YFSETQ. This CDR3 spans 12 amino acids.

The J gene is TRBJ1-5, the V gene TRBV7-9, with 8 bases identical to TRBD1. Germline V gene lookup returns CDR1 SEHNR and CDR2 FQNEAQ (reference sequence). J lost 0 bases, V lost 5 bases, and 6 bases had no gene match. The CDR3 consists of 16 residues. CDR3 DNA sequence: TGTGCCAGCAGCCTGTGGACAGGGATTAGCAATCAGCCCCAGCATTTT. Translating gives CASSLWTGISNQPQHF.

The chain has TRBV5-1 and TRBJ2-5, with a tentative D call TRBD2 (6 bases). CDR1 SGHRS and CDR2 YFSETQ come from the germline V gene. Trimming removed 4 bases at V and 5 bases at J, with 18 bases between. The CDR3 is 15 residues long. The CDR3 loop is CASSDYRGGGETQYF. CDR3 DNA: TGCGCCAGCAGCGATTACCGCGGCGGAGGGGAGACCCAGTACTTC.

The chain joins TRBV5-6 to TRBJ2-1; D is undetermined. In germline, CDR1 is SGHDT, CDR2 YYEEEE. This CDR3 is 14 amino acids long. Trimming removed 2 bases at V and 5 bases at J, with 11 bases between. The CDR3 coding sequence is TGTGCCAGCAGCTTAAGCCTTACCCACAATGAGCAGTTCTTC. Encoded protein: CASSLSLTHNEQFF. The full variable domain, with the rest looked up from reference TRBV5-6 and TRBJ2-1, is DAGVTQSPTHLIKTRGQQVTLRCSPKSGHDTVSWYQQALGQGPQFIFQYYEEEERQRGNFPDRFSGHQFPNYSSELNVNALLLGDSALYLCASSLSLTHNEQFFGPGTRLTVL.

CDR3 in DNA: TGTGCCAGCAGCTACACCGGGACAGGGGGCCATGGCTACACCTTC. This encodes CASSYTGTGGHGYTF. V gene TRBV28 combines with J gene TRBJ1-2; 12 nucleotides agree with TRBD1. CDR3 length equals 15 residues. The junction had 8 bases not matched to a gene; V was cut back by 6 bases and J by 6 bases. Germline V gene sequence: CDR1 MDHEN, CDR2 SYDVKM.

The rearrangement links TRBV9 to TRBJ2-2; 9 bases are shared with TRBD1. CDR1 is SGDLS and CDR2 is YYNGEE in the germline V gene. The CDR3 contains 15 residues. V lost 4 bases, J lost 6 bases, and 7 bases stayed unmatched. CDR3 in amino acids: CASSTRDRDPGELFF. DNA of the CDR3: TGTGCCAGCAGCACCCGGGACAGGGACCCCGGGGAGCTGTTTTTT.

The CDR3 DNA is TGTGCCAGCAGTGAAGCGGGACATCCCTCAAGGAACACCATATATTTT. Amino acids: CASSEAGHPSRNTIYF. This chain connects TRBV6-1 to TRBJ1-3, with D possibly matching TRBD1 (6 bases). The germline gives CDR1 MNHNS, CDR2 SASEGT. This CDR3 contains 16 residues. Trimming took off 0 bases at V and 7 bases at J, with 16 bases between the two ends.

This chain connects TRBV19 to TRBJ1-1; no firm D call. This CDR3 has 15 amino acids. From germline, CDR1 is LNHDA and CDR2 SQIVND (reference sequence). Trimming cost V 3 bases and J 1 base, with 12 bases left between them. The CDR3 protein is CASSIARVENTEAFF. The CDR3 DNA sequence: TGTGCCAGTAGTATCGCGAGGGTCGAGAACACTGAAGCTTTCTTT.

The J gene is TRBJ1-1, the V gene TRBV19, with 7 bases fitting TRBD1. The CDR3 has 16 amino acids. CDR1 and CDR2 (germline): LNHDA, SQIVND (reference sequence). V trimming: 0 bases; J trimming: 0 bases; junction bases outside the gene matches: 4. The CDR3 loop is CASSIDVTGMNTEAFF. The CDR3 nucleotides are TGTGCCAGTAGTATAGATGTGACAGGGATGAACACTGAAGCTTTCTTT.